Reported below is one T cell receptor beta chain. This specimen belongs to a study of blood T cell repertoires in COVID-19. In the study overall: Samples of COVID-19 (acute and convalescent) were obtained from the United States, Italy and Spain.

In the original workflow: The assay estimated nucleated cells by amplifying reference gene primers. Repertoires were generated with immunoSEQ multiplex PCR, while TCRdb's copy carries only in-frame clones and drops some. V and J calls and clone size are copied from that table; D and trimming were computed from the DNA. The repertoire has 200,000 to 250,000 clones, 86% of them found once; the top ten carry about 2%. Trimming took 4 bases from V and 4 from J, leaving 8 bases between them. This CDR3 comprises 14 residues. Germline CDR1 is KGHSH and CDR2 is LQKENI. V is TRBV18 and J is TRBJ2-6, with D possibly matching TRBD1 (6 bases). Sequencing input: peripheral blood. This TCR came from a young man who had recovered from COVID-19. The CDR3 DNA reads as TGTGCCAGCTCACTCCAGGGGGGGGCCAACGTCCTGACTTTC. Amino acids: CASSLQGGANVLTF.